Below are 31 T cell receptor beta chains sequenced from a single sample in a study of human T cells and chemical hapten exposure. The sample's time point: patch test 3, about 24 weeks after DPC sensitization. Treatment given: therapeutic diphenylcyclopropenone sensitization with weekly scalp DPC. Extraction of total RNA was performed on unfractionated whole blood. TCRdb itself ran the RACE reads through MiXCR, one entry per CDR3 protein. The table has about 39,000 distinct CDR3 sequences, roughly an eighth seen once. The starting material was whole blood, obtained in connection with sensitization to the hapten diphenylcyclopropenone (DPC). The receptors stem from a woman aged 35 to 49 with alopecia areata. Some clones in this sample may be carry-over from other donors' samples.

This clonotype was seen a handful of times. J is TRBJ1-2 and V is TRBV28; maybe TRBD1 (6 bases). Germline CDR1 reads MDHEN; CDR2 reads SYDVKM. V lost 2 bases and J lost 3, with 7 bases in between. CDR3 size: 13 residues. The CDR3 here is CASSLRGYYGYTF. The CDR3, as DNA: TGTGCCAGCAGTTTAAGGGGGTACTATGGCTACACCTTC.

A few counts support this clonotype. The chain has TRBV29-1 and TRBJ2-1; no clear D gene. Per the germline V gene, CDR1 is SQVTM and CDR2 is ANQGSEA. V was cut by 5 bases and J by 0 bases, with 11 bases left in between. The CDR3 is 14 amino acids. The CDR3 loop is CSVLRSDSYNEQFF. CDR3 nucleotide sequence: TGCAGCGTTCTCCGGTCCGACTCCTACAATGAGCAGTTCTTC.

The J gene is TRBJ2-7, the V gene TRBV29-1; no firm D call. The V and J ends lost 7 bases and 2 bases respectively, with 12 bases between them. This CDR3 comprises 12 residues. The germline V gene has CDR1 SQVTM and CDR2 ANQGSEA. The CDR3 reads CSAGGPPYEQYF. CDR3 coding DNA: TGCAGCGCCGGCGGACCACCCTACGAGCAGTACTTC.

The table lists this clonotype with many counts. The J gene is TRBJ2-7, the V gene TRBV29-1, with TRBD1 identical over 7 bases. CDR3 length: 13 amino acids. Trimming at V came to 5 bases and at J to 6 bases, leaving 10 bases not matched to a gene. Germline-derived CDR1 and CDR2 are SQVTM and ANQGSEA. CDR3 coding DNA: TGCAGCGTTAAATCAGGGGGAACGCGCGAGCAGTACTTC. This gives the protein CSVKSGGTREQYF.

The J gene is TRBJ1-2, the V gene TRBV7-2; the D gene is possibly TRBD1 (6 bases). This CDR3 region has 12 residues. CDR1 SGHTA and CDR2 FQGNSA come from the germline V gene. Trimming removed 6 bases from V and 4 bases from J, with 9 bases in between. Here the CDR3 DNA reads TGTGCCAGCAGGACACAGGGCTATGGCTACACCTTC. Its protein product is CASRTQGYGYTF.

This clonotype was observed at least ten times. The genes are TRBV6-1 and TRBJ2-6, with D perhaps TRBD1 (5 bases). The CDR3 sequence is 16 residues long. Deletions cut 0 bases from V and 4 bases from J, with 10 bases between. Germline CDR1 is MNHNS and CDR2 is SASEGT. The CDR3 DNA reads TGTGCCAGCAGTGAAGCAACAGGCTCCGGGGCCAACGTCCTGACTTTC. Translation: CASSEATGSGANVLTF.

In its sample, this clonotype was seen many times. The V call is TRBV18, the J call TRBJ1-4; no firm D call. The V gene's germline CDR1 is KGHSH and CDR2 LQKENI. The germline V and J ends were trimmed by 3 bases and 0 bases, with 11 bases remaining between them. This CDR3 has 16 amino acids. The CDR3 sequence is CASSPMDVATNEKLFF. CDR3 DNA: TGTGCCAGCTCACCCATGGACGTAGCAACTAATGAAAAACTGTTTTTT.

This clonotype was seen more than once but under ten times. The V gene is TRBV11-2, the J gene TRBJ2-3; tentative D call: TRBD2 (6 bases). The germline V gene encodes CDR1 SGHAT and CDR2 FQNNGV. With 5 bases removed from V and 2 bases from J, the gap between germline ends came to 17 bases. The CDR3 extends over 16 amino acids. The CDR3 sequence: CASSTYLGGYTDTQYF. CDR3 nucleotides: TGTGCCAGCAGCACTTATCTGGGGGGATACACAGATACGCAGTATTTT.

This clonotype was detected a few times. The chain recombines TRBV4-1 with TRBJ2-1; 11 nucleotides agree with TRBD2. V shed 0 bases, J shed 7 bases, and the junction held 5 bases outside the gene matches. Germline lookup yields CDR1 MGHRA and CDR2 YSYEKL. The CDR3 runs to 16 residues. This CDR3 reads CASSQESLAGVNEQFF. The CDR3 DNA is TGCGCCAGCAGCCAAGAATCACTAGCGGGAGTTAATGAGCAGTTCTTC.

Only a few counts were recorded for this clonotype. V gene TRBV27 combines with J gene TRBJ2-3; D is ambiguous. Trimming removed 7 bases from V and 0 bases from J, with 8 bases in between. The CDR3 consists of 13 residues. Germline assignment: CDR1 MNHEY and CDR2 SMNVEV (reference sequence). This CDR3 reads CASTRLSTDTQYF. CDR3 DNA: TGTGCCAGCACCCGGTTGAGCACAGATACGCAGTATTTT.

This chain links TRBV4-3 with TRBJ2-7; a weak D match, TRBD2 (5 bases). The CDR3 consists of 13 residues. With 1 base removed from V and 8 bases from J, the gap between germline ends came to 12 bases. The germline V gene has CDR1 LGHNA and CDR2 YSLEER. The CDR3 sequence is CASSQAGSSKQYF. CDR3 DNA sequence: TGCGCCAGCAGCCAAGCCGGCTCTAGCAAGCAGTACTTC.

The sample holds many counts of this clonotype. The rearrangement uses TRBV7-2 and TRBJ1-2; D possibly corresponds to TRBD1 (6 bases). CDR1 is SGHTA, CDR2 FQGNSA, per germline. This CDR3 contains 13 residues. The V end lost 2 bases, the J end lost 5 bases, and 9 bases lay between the germline ends. The CDR3 loop is CASSLSQGYGYTF. The CDR3 coding sequence is TGTGCCAGCAGCTTATCGCAGGGGTATGGCTACACCTTC.

This clonotype showed up just a few times. The chain uses TRBV18 and TRBJ2-7; 7 positions agree with TRBD2. This CDR3 comprises 12 residues. The germline gives CDR1 KGHSH, CDR2 LQKENI. J was trimmed by 6 bases and V by 3 bases; bases with no gene match: 2. The CDR3 is CASSPPGGEQYF. CDR3 sequence (DNA): TGTGCCAGCTCACCGCCGGGGGGCGAGCAGTACTTC.

The rearrangement uses TRBV18 and TRBJ2-1; TRBD2 matches at 7 bases. Trimming cost V 1 base and J 10 bases; bases outside gene matches: 7. Germline CDR1 and CDR2: KGHSH and LQKENI. The CDR3 is 14 amino acids. The DNA of the CDR3 is TGTGCCAGCTCACCACTTACGGGGGAGGGAGAGCAGTTCTTC. This codes for CASSPLTGEGEQFF.

This clonotype showed up just a few times. Mismatch with germline at one junction end may stem from a read error. The rearrangement uses TRBV20-1 and TRBJ2-3; TRBD2 might be the D (6 bases). Looked up from germline, CDR1 is DFQATT and CDR2 is SNEGSKA (reference sequence). The CDR3 is made up of 14 amino acids. CDR3 residues: CSARHLSQGLLVVF. CDR3 DNA sequence: TGCAGTGCTAGACATTTATCCCAGGGACTCCTTGTTGTTTTT.

This clonotype was found many times. The chain is built from TRBV15 and TRBJ2-1; 8 bases fit TRBD1. V was pared by 5 bases and J by 4 bases, with 7 bases of the junction left unmatched. This CDR3 has 15 residues. Per germline, CDR1 LNHNV and CDR2 YYDKDF (reference sequence). CDR3 loop: CATSLGQALYNEQFF. CDR3 nucleotides: TGTGCCACCAGCCTGGGACAGGCCCTTTACAATGAGCAGTTCTTC.

This clonotype turned up a few times. This chain connects TRBV29-1 to TRBJ1-5; 7 nucleotides match TRBD1. V dropped 8 bases and J dropped 7; count of bases not matched to a gene: 8. The CDR3 runs 12 residues. Per the germline V gene, CDR1 is SQVTM and CDR2 is ANQGSEA. In nucleotides, the CDR3 is TGCAGCTTTAGACAGGGTGGACAGCCCCAGCATTTT. Translated: CSFRQGGQPQHF.

The CDR3, as DNA: TGCAGTGCTAGGGGGGGGAAGGGTAGATACAATGAGCAGTTCTTC. Translating gives CSARGGKGRYNEQFF. The chain has TRBV20-1 and TRBJ2-1; 7 nucleotides agree with TRBD2. The CDR3 has 15 residues. The V gene's germline CDR1 is DFQATT and CDR2 SNEGSKA (reference sequence). The V gene end was trimmed by 3 bases and the J gene end by 4 bases; junction bases not matched to a gene: 9.

This clonotype was seen only a few times. The chain combines TRBV19 with TRBJ2-1; 12 nucleotides align to TRBD2. Trimming cost V 7 bases and J 3 bases; bases outside gene matches: 4. Germline lookup yields CDR1 LNHDA and CDR2 SQIVND (reference sequence). There are 15 residues in the CDR3. Here the CDR3 reads CASTQLAGGYNEQFF. CDR3 nucleotides: TGTGCCAGTACCCAACTAGCGGGGGGCTACAATGAGCAGTTCTTC. Full variable domain (missing parts from reference TRBV19 and TRBJ2-1): DGGITQSPKYLFRKEGQNVTLSCEQNLNHDAMYWYRQDPGQGLRLIYYSQIVNDFQKGDIAEGYSVSREKKESFPLTVTSAQKNPTAFYLCASTQLAGGYNEQFFGPGTRLTVL.

This clonotype was seen many times. The chain carries TRBV28 and TRBJ1-2; the D is unclear. This CDR3 comprises 15 residues. Germline-derived CDR1 and CDR2 are MDHEN and SYDVKM. V was cut by 2 bases and J by 5 bases, with 15 bases left in between. CDR3 DNA sequence: TGTGCCAGCAGTTTAGTCGGCAGATCTTCTTATGGCTACACCTTC. This sequence encodes CASSLVGRSSYGYTF.

This chain links TRBV5-1 with TRBJ2-3; D unresolved. The V gene's germline CDR1 is SGHRS and CDR2 YFSETQ. The V end was cut by 0 bases, the J end by 5 bases, with 4 bases between. The CDR3 runs 12 residues. In nucleotides, the CDR3 is TGCGCCAGCAGCTTGGATCAAGATACGCAGTATTTT. It specifies CASSLDQDTQYF.

This clonotype was detected only a few times. The chain recombines TRBV28 with TRBJ2-7; TRBD1 is a possible D gene (5 bases). The CDR3 sequence is 13 residues long. V dropped 3 bases and J dropped 5 bases, with 11 bases sitting between them. Germline assignment: CDR1 MDHEN and CDR2 SYDVKM. The CDR3 here is CASSFRGSHEQYF. The CDR3 DNA reads TGTGCCAGCAGTTTTAGGGGTAGTCACGAGCAGTACTTC.

This clonotype was recorded a few times. The CDR3 region has the DNA TGCGCCAGCAGTATCGGGACGGAGAATTCACCCCTCCACTTT. Protein sequence: CASSIGTENSPLHF. The chain carries TRBV10-2 and TRBJ1-6; possibly TRBD1 for D (5 bases). Germline V gene sequence: CDR1 WSHSY, CDR2 SAAADI. V lost 5 bases, J lost 7 bases, and 12 bases lay in between. The CDR3 runs 14 residues.

The chain uses TRBV15 and TRBJ2-2; unclear D gene. This CDR3 comprises 14 residues. The germline V and J ends were trimmed by 3 bases and 4 bases, with 9 bases remaining between them. Germline lookup yields CDR1 LNHNV and CDR2 YYDKDF (reference sequence). This CDR3 is CATSSAQVTGELFF. Written as DNA, the CDR3 is TGTGCCACCAGCAGTGCTCAGGTCACCGGGGAGCTGTTTTTT.

This clonotype was observed a handful of times. The chain uses TRBV7-2 and TRBJ1-4; 7 nucleotides agree with TRBD1. CDR1 SGHTA and CDR2 FQGNSA come from the germline V gene. There are 13 residues in the CDR3. V trimming: 8 bases; J trimming: 1 base; junction bases outside the gene matches: 1. CDR3 protein: CASRQGTNEKLFF. CDR3 DNA sequence: TGTGCCAGCCGACAGGGAACTAATGAAAAACTGTTTTTT.

The chain is built from TRBV28 and TRBJ2-7; D not resolved. Germline loops: CDR1 MDHEN, CDR2 SYDVKM. With 5 bases removed from V and 0 bases from J, the gap between germline ends came to 14 bases. The CDR3 length is 15 residues. The DNA for the CDR3 is TGTGCCAGCAGTGCCCTTGGTGAAGGCTCCTACGAGCAGTACTTC. This sequence encodes CASSALGEGSYEQYF.

This chain joins TRBV6-1 and TRBJ1-1, with a weak D call TRBD1 (5 bases). The CDR3 length is 13 residues. Trimming pared 8 bases from V and 1 base from J, leaving 11 bases between. Per germline, CDR1 MNHNS and CDR2 SASEGT. Here the CDR3 reads CASGTQSNTEAFF. DNA of the CDR3: TGTGCCAGCGGGACCCAGTCGAACACTGAAGCTTTCTTT.

This chain uses TRBV10-3 with TRBJ1-2; 8 bases match TRBD1. CDR3 length: 13 amino acids. Germline V lookup: CDR1 ENHRY, CDR2 SYGVKD. V lost 10 bases to trimming and J lost 3 bases; unmatched junction nucleotides: 7. CDR3 in amino acids: CATTGQGDYGYTF. CDR3 nucleotides: TGTGCCACCACCGGACAGGGCGACTATGGCTACACCTTC.

This clonotype showed up just a few times. The V call is TRBV7-4, the J call TRBJ2-7; D is possibly TRBD2 (5 bases). V was pared by 0 bases and J by 3 bases, with 15 bases between. This CDR3 is 16 amino acids long. Germline loops: CDR1 SGHVT, CDR2 SQSDAQ. The chain's CDR3 is CASSLAGEPKDYEQYF. CDR3 bases: TGTGCCAGCAGCTTAGCGGGAGAACCCAAAGACTACGAGCAGTACTTC.

This clonotype was seen repeatedly, ten times or more. V and J are TRBV11-2 and TRBJ2-7, with TRBD2 as a possible D gene (7 bases). From germline, CDR1 is SGHAT and CDR2 FQNNGV. This CDR3 contains 15 residues. The ends were cut back, 10 bases at V and 2 bases at J, with 21 bases in the middle. The chain's CDR3 is CATTPGEGGAYEQYF. The CDR3 bases are TGTGCCACCACTCCCGGGGAGGGGGGGGCCTACGAGCAGTACTTC. The variable domain in full, with the rest retrieved from reference TRBV11-2 and TRBJ2-7, is EAGVAQSPRYKIIEKRQSVAFWCNPISGHATLYWYQQILGQGPKLLIQFQNNGVVDDSQLPKDRFSAERLKGVDSTLKIQPAKLEDSAVYLCATTPGEGGAYEQYFGPGTRLTVT.

The chain has TRBV2 and TRBJ1-5; possible D gene TRBD1, 5 bases. From germline, CDR1 is SNHLY and CDR2 FYNNEI. The CDR3 length is 15 residues. The V end was cut by 3 bases, the J end by 3 bases, with 12 bases between. CDR3 region: CASSDVDSYNQPQHF. In DNA, the CDR3 is TGTGCCAGCAGTGACGTTGACAGCTACAATCAGCCCCAGCATTTT.